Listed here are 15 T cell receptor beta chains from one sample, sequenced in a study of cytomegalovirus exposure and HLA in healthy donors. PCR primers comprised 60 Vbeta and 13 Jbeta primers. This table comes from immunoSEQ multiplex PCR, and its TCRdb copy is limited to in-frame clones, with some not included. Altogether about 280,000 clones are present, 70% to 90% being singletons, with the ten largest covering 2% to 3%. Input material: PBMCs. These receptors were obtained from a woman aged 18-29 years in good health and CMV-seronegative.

CDR3 amino acids: CASRRGSGNSPLHF. The DNA for the CDR3 is TGTGCCAGCCGGAGGGGTTCGGGTAATTCACCCCTCCACTTT. This chain links TRBV7-2 with TRBJ1-6; TRBD1 might be the D (5 bases). CDR3 length equals 14 residues. V was cut by 8 bases and J by 6 bases, with 14 bases left in between. CDR1 SGHTA and CDR2 FQGNSA come from the germline V gene.

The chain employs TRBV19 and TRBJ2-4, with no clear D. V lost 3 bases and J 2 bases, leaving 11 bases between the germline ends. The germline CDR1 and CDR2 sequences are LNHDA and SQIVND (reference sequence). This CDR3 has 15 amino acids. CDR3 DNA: TGTGCCAGTAGTATCCTGTACAGTCCCAAAAACATTCAGTACTTC. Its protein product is CASSILYSPKNIQYF.

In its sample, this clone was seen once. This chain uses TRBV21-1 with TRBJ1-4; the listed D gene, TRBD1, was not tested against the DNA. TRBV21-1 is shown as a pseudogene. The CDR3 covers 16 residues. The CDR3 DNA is TGTGCCAGCAGCACCCCAGGTTCCGCAACTAATGAAAAACTGTTTTTT. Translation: CASSTPGSATNEKLFF.

The CDR3 sequence is CATSRDLQGNSPLHF. For the CDR3, the DNA is TGTGCCACCAGCAGAGATCTACAGGGGAATTCACCCCTCCACTTT. V gene TRBV15 combines with J gene TRBJ1-6; 7 nucleotides match TRBD1. The germline V gene has CDR1 LNHNV and CDR2 YYDKDF (reference sequence). The junction had 3 bases not matched to a gene; V was cut back by 0 bases and J by 7 bases. The CDR3 runs 15 residues.

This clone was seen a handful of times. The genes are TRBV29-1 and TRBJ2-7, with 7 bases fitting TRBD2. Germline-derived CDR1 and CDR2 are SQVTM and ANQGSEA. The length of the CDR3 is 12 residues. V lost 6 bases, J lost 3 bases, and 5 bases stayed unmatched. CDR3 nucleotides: TGCAGCGTACTACCGGGAGGCTACGAGCAGTACTTC. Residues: CSVLPGGYEQYF.

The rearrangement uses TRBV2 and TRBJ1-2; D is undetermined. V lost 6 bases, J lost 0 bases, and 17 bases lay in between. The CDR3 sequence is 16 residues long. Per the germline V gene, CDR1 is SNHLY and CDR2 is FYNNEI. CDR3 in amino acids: CASSARPVGPNYGYTF. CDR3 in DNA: TGTGCCAGCAGCGCCAGGCCCGTCGGTCCTAACTATGGCTACACCTTC.

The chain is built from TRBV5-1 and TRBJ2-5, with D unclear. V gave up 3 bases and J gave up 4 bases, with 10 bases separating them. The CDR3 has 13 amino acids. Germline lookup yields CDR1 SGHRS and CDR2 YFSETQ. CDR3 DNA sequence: TGCGCCAGCAGCTCCGTGCCGGGAGAGACCCAGTACTTC. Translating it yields CASSSVPGETQYF. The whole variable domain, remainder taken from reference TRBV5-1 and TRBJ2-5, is KAGVTQTPRYLIKTRGQQVTLSCSPISGHRSVSWYQQTPGQGLQFLFEYFSETQRNKGNFPGRFSGRQFSNSRSEMNVSTLELGDSALYLCASSSVPGETQYFGPGTRLLVL.

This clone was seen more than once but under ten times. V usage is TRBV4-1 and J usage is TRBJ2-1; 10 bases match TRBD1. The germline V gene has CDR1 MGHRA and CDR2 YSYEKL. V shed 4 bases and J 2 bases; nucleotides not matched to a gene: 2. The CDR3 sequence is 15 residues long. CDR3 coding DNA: TGCGCCAGCAGCCTCGGGACAGGGGCCTACAATGAGCAGTTCTTC. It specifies CASSLGTGAYNEQFF.

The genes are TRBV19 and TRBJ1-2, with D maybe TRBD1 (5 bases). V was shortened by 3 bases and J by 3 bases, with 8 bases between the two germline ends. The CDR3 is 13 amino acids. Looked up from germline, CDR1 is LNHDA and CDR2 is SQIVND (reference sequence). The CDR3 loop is CASSISGDYGYTF. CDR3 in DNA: TGTGCCAGTAGTATTTCGGGGGACTATGGCTACACCTTC.

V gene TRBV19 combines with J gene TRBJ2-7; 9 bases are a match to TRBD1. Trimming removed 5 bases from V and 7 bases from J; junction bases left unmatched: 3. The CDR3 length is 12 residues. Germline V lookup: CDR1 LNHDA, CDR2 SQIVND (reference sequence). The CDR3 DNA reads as TGTGCCAGTAGTCCGGACAGGGGAGAGCAGTACTTC. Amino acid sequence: CASSPDRGEQYF. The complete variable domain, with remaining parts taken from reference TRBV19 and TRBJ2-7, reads DGGITQSPKYLFRKEGQNVTLSCEQNLNHDAMYWYRQDPGQGLRLIYYSQIVNDFQKGDIAEGYSVSREKKESFPLTVTSAQKNPTAFYLCASSPDRGEQYFGPGTRLTVT.

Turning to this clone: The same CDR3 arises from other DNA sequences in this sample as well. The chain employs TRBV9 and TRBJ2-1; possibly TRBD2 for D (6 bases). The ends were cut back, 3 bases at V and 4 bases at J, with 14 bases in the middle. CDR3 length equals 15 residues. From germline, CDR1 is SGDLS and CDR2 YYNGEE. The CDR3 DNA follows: TGTGCCAGCAGCGCCACGGGGGACTCGTACAATGAGCAGTTCTTC. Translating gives CASSATGDSYNEQFF.

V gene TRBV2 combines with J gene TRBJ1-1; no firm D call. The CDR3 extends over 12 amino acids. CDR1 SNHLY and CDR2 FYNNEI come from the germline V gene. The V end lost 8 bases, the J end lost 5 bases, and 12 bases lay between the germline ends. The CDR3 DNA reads TGTGCCAGCCGAAGTGGCCCGACTGAAGCTTTCTTT. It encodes CASRSGPTEAFF.

For the CDR3, the DNA is TGTGCCAGCAGTTTCGTCGTAGGAGGGGCCAGCTCCTACAATGAGCAGTTCTTC. It is translated as CASSFVVGGASSYNEQFF. This chain links TRBV27 with TRBJ2-1, with D maybe TRBD2 (6 bases). V lost 3 bases and J lost 0, with 18 bases in between. The germline gives CDR1 MNHEY, CDR2 SMNVEV (reference sequence). This CDR3 contains 18 residues.

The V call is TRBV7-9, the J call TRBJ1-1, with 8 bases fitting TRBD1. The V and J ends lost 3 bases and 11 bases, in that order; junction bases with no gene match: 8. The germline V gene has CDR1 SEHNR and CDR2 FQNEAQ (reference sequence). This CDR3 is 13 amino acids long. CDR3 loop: CASSFQGAEGAFF. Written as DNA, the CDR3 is TGTGCCAGCAGCTTCCAGGGGGCCGAGGGGGCTTTCTTT.

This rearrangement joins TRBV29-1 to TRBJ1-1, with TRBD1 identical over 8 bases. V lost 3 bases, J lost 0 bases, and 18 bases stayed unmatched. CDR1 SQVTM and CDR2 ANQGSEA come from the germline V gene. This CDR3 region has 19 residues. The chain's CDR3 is CSVDSRGTGPNLMNTEAFF. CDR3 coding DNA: TGCAGCGTTGATTCTCGGGGGACAGGCCCGAATCTTATGAACACTGAAGCTTTCTTT. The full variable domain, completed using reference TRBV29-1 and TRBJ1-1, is SAVISQKPSRDICQRGTSLTIQCQVDSQVTMMFWYRQQPGQSLTLIATANQGSEATYESGFVIDKFPISRPNLTFSTLTVSNMSPEDSSIYLCSVDSRGTGPNLMNTEAFFGQGTRLTVV.